Included here is one T cell receptor (beta chain) sequence, with context. Its antigen is still unknown. Assay used: immunoSEQ multiplex PCR; TCRdb lists only in-frame clones, some missing. The data contain around 110,000 clones, roughly 93% of them singletons. This specimen belongs to a study of T cell responses to AZD1222 COVID-19 vaccine. Overall study results and limits: Only a handful of AZD1222 recipients, roughly 6 in all, had baseline seropositivity. After the peak T cell response, and only then, were repertoires sampled.

Germline V gene data show CDR1 as MDHEN and CDR2 as SYDVKM. The CDR3 is 12 residues long. V lost 1 base, J lost 3 bases, and 4 bases lay in between. The receptor was derived from an adult in good health. Sequencing used peripheral blood, obtained on day 0 of AZD1222 vaccination. The chain has TRBV28 and TRBJ2-7; D gene ambiguous. CDR3 sequence reads: CASSLSGYEQYF. In DNA, the CDR3 is TGTGCCAGCAGTTTATCGGGCTACGAGCAGTACTTC. Filled out from reference TRBV28 and TRBJ2-7, the complete variable domain reads DVKVTQSSRYLVKRTGEKVFLECVQDMDHENMFWYRQDPGLGLRLIYFSYDVKMKEKGDIPEGYSVSREKKERFSLILESASTNQTSMYLCASSLSGYEQYFGPGTRLTVT.